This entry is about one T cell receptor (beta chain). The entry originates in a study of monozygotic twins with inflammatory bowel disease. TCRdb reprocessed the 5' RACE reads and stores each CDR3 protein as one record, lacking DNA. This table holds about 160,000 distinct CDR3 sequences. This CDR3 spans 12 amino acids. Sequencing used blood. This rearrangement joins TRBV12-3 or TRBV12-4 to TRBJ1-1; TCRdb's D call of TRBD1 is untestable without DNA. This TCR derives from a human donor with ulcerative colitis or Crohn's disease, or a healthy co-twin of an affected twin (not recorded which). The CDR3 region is CASSLQGVQAFF.